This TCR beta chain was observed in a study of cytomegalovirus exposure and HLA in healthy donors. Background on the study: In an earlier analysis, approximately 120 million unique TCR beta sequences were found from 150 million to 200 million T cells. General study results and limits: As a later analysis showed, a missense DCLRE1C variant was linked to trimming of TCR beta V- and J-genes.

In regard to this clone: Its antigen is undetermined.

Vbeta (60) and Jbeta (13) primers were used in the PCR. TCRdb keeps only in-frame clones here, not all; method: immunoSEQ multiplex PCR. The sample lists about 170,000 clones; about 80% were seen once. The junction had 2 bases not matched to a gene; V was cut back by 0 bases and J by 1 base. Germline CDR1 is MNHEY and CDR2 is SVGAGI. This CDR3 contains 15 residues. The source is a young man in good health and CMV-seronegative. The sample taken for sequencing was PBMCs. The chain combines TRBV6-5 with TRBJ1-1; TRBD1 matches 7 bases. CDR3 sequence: CASSYSRQGNTEAFF. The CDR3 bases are TGTGCCAGCAGTTACTCGAGACAGGGGAACACTGAAGCTTTCTTT.